The sequence of this T cell receptor (beta chain) was determined in a study of blood T cell repertoires in COVID-19. Turning to the study itself: Sources were T cells, B-cell-depleted T cells, or PBMCs; the material itself was cDNA or gDNA.

The length of the CDR3 is 15 residues. Per the study methods: Counts of nucleated cells, estimated from reference gene primer amplification, were obtained. Sequencing was performed with immunoSEQ multiplex PCR; in TCRdb, only in-frame clones are kept and a portion is missing. V, J and clone size are taken as reported in that table, and D and trimming were inferred from the DNA itself. This table holds around 100,000 clones, about 88% found once. The rearrangement joins TRBV21-1 to TRBJ2-7; the table's D call TRBD1 went unverified against the DNA. TRBV21-1 is noted as a pseudogene. The specimen was peripheral blood. This receptor was obtained from a man aged 40-49 years with acute or convalescent COVID-19. As DNA, the CDR3 is TGTGCCAGCAGCTCCGACAGGGAAAGGGCCTACGAGCAGTACTTC. The encoded protein is CASSSDRERAYEQYF.